This is a list of T cell receptor beta chains from one sample in a study of T cell changes during pregnancy in multiple sclerosis. TCRdb's table, derived via immunoSEQ multiplex PCR, lists solely in-frame clones and lacks some. The repertoire holds 60,000 to 70,000 clones, about nine tenths seen once, with around 2.4% in the top ten. The sequencing used peripheral blood, collected in the third trimester of pregnancy. The receptors were gathered from a female donor in good health, enrolled as a control in a pregnancy study. The conserved cysteine and the conserved F or W are not part of the CDR3 here. The size of a clone is reported for some rows only, either as once, few or many, or as a class for expanded clones.

CDR3aa,abundance,j_gene,v_gene
ASSLSESSYNEQF,NA,TRBJ2-1,TRBV7-9
ASKITGGVNTEAF,NA,TRBJ1-1,TRBV19
ASSPLAGGANTQY,NA,TRBJ2-3,TRBV7-9
ASSQGTGGTGELF,NA,TRBJ2-2,TRBV16
AILPRDIGIGELF,NA,TRBJ2-2,TRBV2
ASRGQGQETQY,NA,TRBJ2-5,TRBV9
ASSHYSPLH,NA,TRBJ1-6,TRBV11-3
ASSLSGLSSYEQY,NA,TRBJ2-7,TRBV11-2
ASTQTGEWGYT,NA,TRBJ1-2,TRBV5-6
ALSRDRADEQY,NA,TRBJ2-7,TRBV30
ASTSGGENIQY,NA,TRBJ2-4,TRBV2
ASSPLAGGTDTQY,NA,TRBJ2-3,TRBV28
ASSQTGTDLNTIY,NA,TRBJ1-3,TRBV14
ASSQVGPAGDYEQY,NA,TRBJ2-7,TRBV4-1
ASSLDLGSGEYEQY,NA,TRBJ2-7,TRBV4-2
ASSLVVRGARADTQY,NA,TRBJ2-3,TRBV5-6
ASSRTGTAYNEQF,NA,TRBJ2-1,TRBV5-1
ASSDRVGYT,NA,TRBJ1-2,TRBV6-5
ASSEIQGGAEQY,once,NA,TRBV2
ASRGLAGGVDASNEQF,NA,TRBJ2-1,TRBV2
ASSLKGLAVNEQF,NA,TRBJ2-1,TRBV27
ASSQDPSGSSYNEQF,NA,TRBJ2-1,TRBV4-1
ASTIGTAKGYEQY,NA,TRBJ2-7,TRBV19
ASSNTGGDGEAF,NA,TRBJ1-1,TRBV18
ASSSGRQGALGGYT,NA,TRBJ1-2,TRBV7-8
ASQQGATQETQY,NA,TRBJ2-5,TRBV19
ASSLGGFGGGTNYGYT,NA,TRBJ1-2,TRBV7-9
ASSQSGGGSEKLF,NA,TRBJ1-4,TRBV5-1
ASTPPLSGGGYT,NA,TRBJ1-2,TRBV2
ASSLLRDRDTDTQY,NA,TRBJ2-3,TRBV5-6
ASSLVGSSYEQY,NA,TRBJ2-7,TRBV7-9
ASSEGVGYEQY,NA,TRBJ2-7,TRBV5-1
ASSWVLRERDQPQH,NA,TRBJ1-5,TRBV4-1
ASSSVLAYSYEQY,NA,TRBJ2-7,TRBV7-8
AIRGSSSDSSYNEQF,NA,TRBJ2-1,TRBV10-3
ASSQGIGQPQH,once,TRBJ1-5,TRBV27
AAGRFGNTGELF,once,TRBJ2-2,TRBV6-5
ASSTRTPPYEQY,NA,NA,TRBV4-2
ASRPKREGHSHEQF,NA,TRBJ2-1,TRBV7-2
ASSLLGAYNEQF,NA,TRBJ2-1,TRBV7-6